The 2 T cell receptor beta chains reported below all come from one sample, sequenced in a study of beta chain features in type 1 diabetes. cDNA synthesis used the whole RNA isolate, giving expressed TCRB sequences. Assay used: immunoSEQ multiplex PCR; TCRdb lists only in-frame clones, some missing. The table lists roughly 380,000 clones, around 20% of them singletons, with approximately 0.046% in the top ten. The sequenced material came from naive CD4+ T cells from blood. These receptors all stem from a woman aged 18-29 years in good health.

The chain is built from TRBV6-5 and TRBJ1-4; 7 bases line up with TRBD1. CDR3 length: 12 amino acids. J was trimmed by 12 bases and V by 5 bases; bases with no gene match: 6. The germline V gene encodes CDR1 MNHEY and CDR2 SVGAGI. The CDR3 coding sequence is TGTGCCAGCAGTCGGGACAGACGGGAACTGTTTTTT. Protein: CASSRDRRELFF.

The V gene is TRBV29-1, the J gene TRBJ2-1, with TRBD2 matching 12 bases. Germline V gene sequence: CDR1 SQVTM, CDR2 ANQGSEA. With V trimmed by 2 bases and J by 10 bases, 9 bases remained unmatched. The length of the CDR3 is 15 residues. This chain's CDR3 is CSVEKTSGRVEEQFF. The CDR3 nucleotides read TGCAGCGTTGAAAAGACTAGCGGGAGAGTAGAGGAGCAGTTCTTC.